This T cell receptor (beta chain) was recovered during a study of multiple sclerosis patients with progressive multifocal leukoencephalopathy. J lost 2 bases, V lost 3 bases, and 3 bases had no gene match. CDR1 and CDR2 from the germline V gene are SGDLS and YYNGEE. The length of the CDR3 is 16 residues. The sample's time point: time of PML onset. Clones were read by immunoSEQ multiplex PCR, and TCRdb kept only the in-frame ones, dropping some. The profile covers some 31,000 clones, with about 90% appearing a single time and roughly 3.1% taken by the ten largest. The sequence was collected from a human donor with progressive multifocal leukoencephalopathy. The chain links TRBV9 to TRBJ2-2; the match to TRBD2 covers 11 bases. The starting material was PBMCs, obtained from a patient treated with natalizumab. The CDR3 coding sequence is TGTGCCAGCAGCGCGGGACTAGCGGTTAACACCGGGGAGCTGTTTTTT. Translated, it gives CASSAGLAVNTGELFF.